This record covers a single T cell receptor beta chain. What it binds is unknown. The sample belongs to a study of T cells in Graves' hyperthyroidism and ophthalmopathy. RNA transcripts gave rise to amplified TCR beta CDR3 regions. TCR CDR3 underwent first-round RT-PCR with the HTBI primer set. TCRdb passed the multiplex PCR reads through MiXCR, listing each CDR3 protein once. This sample has 550,000 to 600,000 distinct CDR3 sequences, with 35% to 55% found just once. The germline V gene encodes CDR1 DFQATT and CDR2 SNEGSKA (reference sequence). The CDR3 covers 12 residues. V lost 3 bases and J lost 9; bases outside the gene matches: 4. Study-wide results and limits: Most clonotypes expanded in thyroid above 0.001 were likewise present in blood.

Sequenced material: peripheral blood or thyroid tissue (not recorded which). This rearrangement joins TRBV20-1 to TRBJ2-1; 8 bases line up with TRBD1. The clonotype originates from an adult woman with Graves' disease, either hyperthyroidism or ophthalmopathy (not recorded which). The CDR3 DNA reads as TGCAGTGCTAGCTATCAGGGGGCTGAGCAGTTCTTC. Protein product: CSASYQGAEQFF.